This T cell receptor beta chain was profiled in a study of blood T cell repertoires in COVID-19. Study overall: The analysed material was cDNA or gDNA that came from T cells, B-cell-depleted T cells, or PBMCs.

The germline gives CDR1 SEHNR, CDR2 FQNEAQ (reference sequence). CDR3 size: 15 residues. V lost 3 bases to trimming and J lost 1 base; unmatched junction nucleotides: 5. The protocol was immunoSEQ multiplex PCR, while the TCRdb copy is restricted to in-frame clones and leaves out a portion. The sample lists approximately 75,000 clones; roughly 89% were seen once. This clonotype was sampled from a man in his sixties with acute or convalescent COVID-19. The specimen sequenced was peripheral blood. The chain recombines TRBV7-9 with TRBJ2-7; 8 bases line up with TRBD1. CDR3 loop: CASSFGTGTSYEQYF. In DNA form, the CDR3 reads TGTGCCAGCAGCTTCGGGACAGGCACTTCCTACGAGCAGTACTTC.